Listed below are T cell receptor beta chains from one sample, sequenced in a study of OX40 agonist ivuxolimab in advanced cancers. Clones were read by immunoSEQ multiplex PCR, and TCRdb kept only the in-frame ones, dropping some. The table has around 50,000 clones, around 79% seen once; the top ten hold approximately 2%. This specimen was CD4+ or CD8+ T cells sorted from blood, taken in a trial of the OX40 agonist ivuxolimab. Receptors originate from an adult with an advanced solid tumor such as melanoma, head and neck, liver or kidney cancer. Both conserved end residues are part of each CDR3. The order of the fields is CDR3 protein, CDR3 DNA, clone size, D gene, V gene, J gene. The D gene is left open where the match is weak. Expanded clones are given a class, and other clones once, few, many or no size at all.

CASSWRRGYYEQYF	TGTGCCAGCAGTTGGCGCAGGGGTTACTACGAGCAGTACTTC	-	-	TRBV2	TRBJ2-7
CASSLQRGYQETQYF	TGTGCCAGCAGCTTACAGCGGGGGTACCAAGAGACCCAGTACTTC	-	TRBD2	TRBV7-6	TRBJ2-5
CASSSGQALIYEQYF	TGTGCCAGCAGTTCGGGACAGGCCCTCATCTACGAGCAGTACTTC	few	TRBD1	TRBV28	TRBJ2-7
CASRPLAGQSRPSTDTQYF	TGTGCCAGCAGGCCCTTAGCGGGACAGTCCCGTCCTAGCACAGATACGCAGTATTTT	few	-	TRBV5-5	TRBJ2-3
CASSRQPATNEKLFF	TGCGCCAGCAGCCGACAGCCCGCAACTAATGAAAAACTGTTTTTT	-	-	TRBV5-1	TRBJ1-4
CATWREGGEQYF	TGTGCCACCTGGCGGGAGGGGGGCGAGCAGTACTTC	-	TRBD2	TRBV6-6	TRBJ2-7
CASSAHSGTGARDTQYF	TGTGCCAGCAGCGCCCATTCTGGGACAGGGGCGCGGGATACGCAGTATTTT	-	TRBD1	TRBV9	TRBJ2-3
CASSFSGDHNQPQHF	TGCGCCAGCAGCTTCTCCGGGGACCACAATCAGCCCCAGCATTTT	few	-	TRBV5-1	TRBJ1-5
CASESGNTIYF	TGTGCCAGCGAATCTGGAAACACCATATATTTT	once	-	TRBV6-1	TRBJ1-3
CASSPTRNYEQYF	TGTGCCAGCTCACCAACACGGAACTACGAGCAGTACTTC	few	-	TRBV18	TRBJ2-7
CASSGGSTEAFF	TGCGCCAGCAGCGGGGGTTCCACTGAAGCTTTCTTT	-	-	TRBV5-1	TRBJ1-1
CASSYSLGGAGYTF	TGTGCCAGCAGTTACTCTCTGGGGGGCGCTGGCTACACCTTC	-	-	TRBV6-5	TRBJ1-2
CASSPSGGKGDTQYF	TGTGCCAGCAGCCCCTCGGGCGGGAAGGGAGATACGCAGTATTTT	-	-	TRBV11-2	TRBJ2-3
CASRRDLEYNEKLFF	TGTGCCAGCAGGCGCGATTTAGAGTATAATGAAAAACTGTTTTTT	-	-	TRBV28	TRBJ1-4
CASSEASGANVLTF	TGTGCCAGCAGCGAAGCCTCTGGGGCCAACGTCCTGACTTTC	-	-	TRBV7-3	TRBJ2-6
CASSTPGLLLSYTF	TGTGCCAGCAGCACCCCGGGACTGCTGTTGAGCTACACCTTC	-	-	TRBV5-8	TRBJ1-2
CASSQVSPRDRVEQYF	TGCGCCAGCAGCCAAGTTTCGCCCCGGGACAGGGTCGAGCAGTACTTC	few	TRBD1	TRBV4-1	TRBJ2-7
CASSGRTSGAISSYNEQFF	TGTGCCAGCAGTGGCCGGACTAGCGGGGCGATAAGCTCCTACAATGAGCAGTTCTTC	-	TRBD2	TRBV6-1	TRBJ2-1
CASGRQGAENSPLHF	TGTGCCAGCGGGCGACAGGGGGCAGAGAATTCACCCCTCCACTTT	-	TRBD1	TRBV4-2	TRBJ1-6
CASSISGRELFF	TGTGCCAGTAGTATTTCCGGAAGGGAGCTGTTTTTT	-	-	TRBV19	TRBJ2-2
CASNDSGGYGCTF	TGTGCCAGCAACGACTCGGGAGGGTATGGCTGCACCTTC	-	-	TRBV6-5	TRBJ1-2
CASSLAGANNEQFF	TGTGCCAGCAGTTTAGCGGGAGCGAACAATGAGCAGTTCTTC	-	TRBD2	TRBV6-5	TRBJ2-1
CASRGGGPSDTQYF	TGTGCCAGCAGGGGGGGAGGGCCGTCAGATACGCAGTATTTT	-	TRBD2	TRBV2	TRBJ2-3
CATSLDSEAFF	TGTGCCACCAGCTTAGATTCTGAAGCTTTCTTT	once	-	TRBV15	TRBJ1-1
CASSFRPIDSPLHF	TGTGCCAGCAGTTTCCGACCTATTGATTCACCCCTCCACTTT	-	-	TRBV27	TRBJ1-6
CASSPRQGIAYEQYF	TGCGCCAGCAGCCCCCGACAGGGGATCGCCTACGAGCAGTACTTC	-	TRBD1	TRBV4-1	TRBJ2-7
CAWSVPFGANVLTF	TGTGCCTGGAGTGTACCATTTGGGGCCAACGTCCTGACTTTC	-	-	TRBV30	TRBJ2-6
CASSLEQLNTEAFF	TGCGCCAGCAGCTTGGAACAACTGAACACTGAAGCTTTCTTT	-	-	TRBV5-1	TRBJ1-1
CASSFGPTSGADTQYF	TGCGCCAGCAGCTTCGGGCCGACTAGCGGGGCGGATACGCAGTATTTT	-	TRBD2	TRBV5-1	TRBJ2-3
CASSPLVGSTYEQYF	TGTGCCAGCAGCCCCCTAGTGGGCAGTACCTACGAGCAGTACTTC	-	-	TRBV5-3	TRBJ2-7
CASSYNTGTGELFF	TGTGCCAGTAGTTATAATACAGGAACCGGGGAGCTGTTTTTT	few	-	TRBV19	TRBJ2-2
CASRDREFYEQYF	TGTGCCAGCAGAGACAGGGAGTTCTACGAGCAGTACTTC	-	TRBD1	TRBV14	TRBJ2-7
CASSLQLDTEAFF	TGCGCCAGCAGCCTGCAACTGGACACTGAAGCTTTCTTT	few	-	TRBV4-1	TRBJ1-1
CASSLVAGGPITDTQYF	TGCGCCAGCAGCTTGGTAGCGGGAGGGCCGATCACAGATACGCAGTATTTT	-	TRBD2	TRBV5-1	TRBJ2-3
CASSRTGTGDNQPQHF	TGTGCCAGCAGCCGCACCGGGACAGGGGACAATCAGCCCCAGCATTTT	-	TRBD1	TRBV4-2	TRBJ1-5
CASTTGGGTEAFF	TGTGCCAGCACCACGGGGGGGGGAACTGAAGCTTTCTTT	-	-	TRBV6-5	TRBJ1-1
CASSQAPLGIGEQFF	TGCGCCAGCAGCCAAGCACCCTTAGGGATAGGTGAGCAGTTCTTC	-	-	TRBV4-1	TRBJ2-1
CATSRGTGGGSSPLHF	TGTGCCACCAGCAGAGGCACCGGGGGGGGTAGTTCACCCCTCCACTTT	-	-	TRBV15	TRBJ1-6
CASSYGQGPSLTF	TGTGCCAGCAGTTACGGGCAGGGCCCCTCTCTGACTTTC	-	-	TRBV6-5	TRBJ2-6
CSGWLNTEAFF	TGCAGCGGATGGCTTAACACTGAAGCTTTCTTT	-	-	TRBV20-1	TRBJ1-1